This is a list of T cell receptor beta chains from one sample in a study of cytomegalovirus exposure and HLA in healthy donors. Generated by immunoSEQ multiplex PCR, the TCRdb table keeps only in-frame clones and is missing some. The data contain roughly 200,000 clones, about 81% of them seen just once; the ten biggest clones take up approximately 2.5%. Material for sequencing was PBMCs. All receptors come from a woman aged 40 to 50 in good health and CMV-seronegative. The CDR3 runs from the conserved cysteine through the conserved F or W. D genes are given only for firm matches. The size of a clone is reported for some rows only, either as once, few or many, or as a class for expanded clones.

j_call d_call clone_size v_call cdr3_aa cdr3_nt
TRBJ2-1 TRBD2 . TRBV27 CASSSPGLVQFF TGTGCCAGCAGTTCGCCGGGACTAGTACAGTTCTTC
TRBJ2-4 TRBD2 . TRBV5-1 CASSLLGLAQNIQYF TGCGCCAGCAGTCTCCTGGGACTAGCCCAAAACATTCAGTACTTC
TRBJ2-1 TRBD1 few TRBV30 CASWGRQGAVNEQFF TGTGCCTCTTGGGGACGACAGGGGGCGGTCAATGAGCAGTTCTTC
TRBJ2-3 . . TRBV30 CALEAGGTDTQYF TGTGCCTTAGAAGCGGGTGGCACAGATACGCAGTATTTT
TRBJ2-7 . . TRBV7-6 CASSPTVVLGHEQYF TGTGCCAGCAGCCCCACAGTTGTCTTGGGCCACGAGCAGTACTTC
TRBJ2-7 . . TRBV28 CASSLEDTYEQYF TGTGCCAGCAGTTTGGAGGATACCTACGAGCAGTACTTC
TRBJ2-1 . . TRBV6-1 CASRPGLSYNEQFF TGTGCCAGCAGGCCCGGACTCTCCTACAATGAGCAGTTCTTC
TRBJ2-5 TRBD2 . TRBV2 CASRRTSGYQETQYF TGTGCCAGCAGGCGGACTAGCGGCTACCAAGAGACCCAGTACTTC
TRBJ2-2 . . TRBV5-8 CASSLRTIDRQTGELFF TGTGCCAGCAGCTTGAGGACTATTGATCGACAAACCGGGGAGCTGTTTTTT
TRBJ2-7 . . TRBV7-8 CASSIRVQVYEQYF TGTGCCAGCAGCATCAGGGTTCAGGTCTACGAGCAGTACTTC
TRBJ1-2 TRBD1 . TRBV7-9 CASSITGQGTNYGYTF TGTGCCAGCAGCATAACGGGACAGGGGACTAACTATGGCTACACCTTC
TRBJ2-7 . . TRBV6-6 CASGTPGLGHEQYF TGTGCCAGCGGCACCCCGGGACTGGGCCACGAGCAGTACTTC
TRBJ2-7 . . TRBV18 CASSPKRPGQGLYEQYF TGTGCCAGCTCACCCAAACGCCCGGGACAAGGGTTGTACGAGCAGTACTTC
TRBJ2-1 TRBD2 . TRBV7-9 CSSQAPGGRRVNEQFF TGTTCCAGCCAAGCTCCGGGCGGGAGAAGGGTCAATGAGCAGTTCTTC
TRBJ2-1 TRBD1 . TRBV7-2 CASSADRAAYNEQFF TGTGCCAGCAGCGCCGACAGGGCGGCCTACAATGAGCAGTTCTTC
TRBJ2-7 . . TRBV10-1 CASSESAGLDSYEQYF TGCGCCAGCAGTGAGTCGGCAGGTTTAGACTCCTACGAGCAGTACTTC
TRBJ2-5 . few TRBV28 CASMVRSPGETQYF TGTGCCAGCATGGTTCGAAGTCCGGGAGAGACCCAGTACTTC
TRBJ2-7 TRBD1 . TRBV7-9 CASSTAGGAQYF TGTGCCAGCAGCACGGCAGGGGGCGCGCAGTACTTC
TRBJ2-1 TRBD2 once TRBV9 CASSVVPKAGGSSYNEQFF TGTGCCAGCAGCGTAGTGCCCAAAGCGGGAGGTAGCTCCTACAATGAGCAGTTCTTC
TRBJ2-1 . few TRBV28 CASSFRAGNEQFF TGTGCCAGCAGTTTCAGGGCTGGCAATGAGCAGTTCTTC
TRBJ1-2 TRBD1 . TRBV6-1 CASSLDRAGWNYTF TGTGCCAGCAGCTTGGACAGGGCAGGGTGGAACTACACCTTC
TRBJ2-7 TRBD2 . TRBV5-1 CASSRLSGFSYEQYF TGCGCCAGCAGCAGACTTAGCGGGTTTTCCTACGAGCAGTACTTC
TRBJ1-3 TRBD1 . TRBV5-4 CASSPGQGARVSGNTIYF TGTGCCAGCAGCCCGGGACAGGGGGCGCGGGTCTCTGGAAACACCATATATTTT
TRBJ1-5 TRBD1 . TRBV5-1 CASSLDDRVGQPQHF TGCGCCAGCAGCTTGGATGACAGGGTCGGACAGCCCCAGCATTTT
TRBJ1-1 TRBD1 . TRBV5-5 CASRYQGALDTEAFF TGTGCCAGCAGGTACCAGGGGGCGCTGGACACTGAAGCTTTCTTT
TRBJ2-3 TRBD1 . TRBV28 CASSSPTGPITDTQYF TGTGCCAGCAGTTCCCCGACAGGGCCGATCACAGATACGCAGTATTTT
TRBJ1-4 . . TRBV7-9 CASSTTPGAGDEKLFF TGTGCCAGCAGCACTACTCCCGGGGCAGGGGATGAAAAACTGTTTTTT
TRBJ2-7 . . TRBV7-2 CASSLGPQDEQYF TGTGCCAGCAGCTTAGGCCCGCAGGACGAGCAGTACTTC
TRBJ1-2 TRBD1 . TRBV7-9 CASSLEFGTATGYTF TGTGCCAGCAGCTTAGAGTTCGGGACAGCTACTGGCTACACCTTC
TRBJ1-2 . few TRBV6-1 CASCQALGYGYTF TGTGCCAGCTGCCAGGCCCTCGGATATGGCTACACCTTC
TRBJ2-7 . . TRBV20-1 CSASPQYEQYF TGCAGTGCTAGCCCCCAGTACGAGCAGTACTTC
TRBJ1-1 . . TRBV2 CASGLLTVGQRGTEAFF TGTGCCAGCGGCCTTTTAACGGTTGGCCAGCGTGGCACTGAAGCTTTCTTT
TRBJ2-5 TRBD1 few TRBV5-1 CASSVGTVQETQYF TGCGCCAGCAGCGTGGGGACAGTCCAAGAGACCCAGTACTTC
TRBJ1-5 . . TRBV27 CASSLSPTGSSNQPQHF TGTGCCAGCAGTTTATCCCCCACAGGGTCCTCCAATCAGCCCCAGCATTTT
TRBJ2-1 TRBD1 . TRBV11-3 CASSLGLTGNEQFF TGTGCCAGCAGCTTAGGTCTGACAGGGAATGAGCAGTTCTTC
TRBJ2-1 TRBD2 . TRBV6-5 CASSPLAGAHNEQFF TGTGCCAGCTCCCCCCTAGCGGGGGCCCACAATGAGCAGTTCTTC
TRBJ2-7 . . TRBV2 CASSPPEEYEQYF TGTGCCAGCAGTCCTCCGGAGGAGTACGAGCAGTACTTC
TRBJ2-1 . . TRBV28 CASSSRAGTQIEQFF TGTGCCAGCAGTTCCCGCGCCGGGACTCAAATCGAGCAGTTCTTC
TRBJ1-3 TRBD1 . TRBV5-6 CASSGTGLHSGNTIYF TGTGCCAGCAGCGGGACAGGTCTACACTCTGGAAACACCATATATTTT
TRBJ1-3 . once TRBV28 CASSFGGTGNTIYF TGTGCCAGCAGTTTTGGGGGGACTGGAAACACCATATATTTT
TRBJ1-1 . . TRBV28 CASVVGGSMNTEAFF TGTGCCTCAGTTGTGGGGGGATCAATGAACACTGAAGCTTTCTTT
TRBJ1-2 TRBD1 . TRBV2 CASGETGIGYGYTF TGTGCCAGCGGGGAGACAGGGATAGGGTATGGCTACACCTTC
TRBJ2-1 TRBD2 . TRBV5-1 CASSSGLETVQFF TGCGCCAGCAGCTCGGGACTAGAAACCGTGCAGTTCTTC
TRBJ2-7 TRBD1 . TRBV4-1 CASSGKMGQARYEQYF TGCGCCAGCAGCGGAAAGATGGGACAGGCGAGATACGAGCAGTACTTC
TRBJ1-5 TRBD1 . TRBV27 CASRFRQGGQPQHF TGTGCCAGCAGATTCCGACAGGGGGGTCAGCCCCAGCATTTT
TRBJ1-4 . . TRBV10-3 CAISELGGDEKLFF TGTGCCATCAGTGAACTTGGGGGCGATGAAAAACTGTTTTTT